Listed below are T cell receptor beta chains from one sample, sequenced in a study of T cell responses to AZD1222 COVID-19 vaccine. The repertoire was sequenced with immunoSEQ multiplex PCR; TCRdb's copy has only in-frame clones and lacks some. Found here are some 140,000 clones, about 90% of them singletons; the top ten hold 1.5% to 2%. Sequenced here: peripheral blood, sampled 28 days after the second AZD1222 dose. These receptors were obtained from an adult who received the AZD1222 COVID-19 vaccine. CDR3s include the opening cysteine and the closing phenylalanine or tryptophan. The order of the fields is clone size, D gene, V gene, J gene, CDR3 protein, CDR3 DNA. The D gene is left open where the match is weak. Clone size, where shown, is once, few, many, or a class for clones that have expanded.

>-|-|TRBV18|TRBJ1-4
CASSQGFATNEKLFF
TGTGCCAGCTCACAGGGGTTTGCAACTAATGAAAAACTGTTTTTT
>-|-|TRBV11-3|TRBJ2-1
CASSLASGNEQFF
TGTGCCAGCAGCTTAGCGTCGGGCAATGAGCAGTTCTTC
>-|-|TRBV7-8|TRBJ2-6
CASSFSSGANVLTF
TGTGCCAGCAGCTTCAGCTCTGGGGCCAACGTCCTGACTTTC
>-|TRBD1|TRBV5-1|TRBJ1-2
CASSWQQGREGYTF
TGCGCCAGCAGCTGGCAACAGGGGAGGGAAGGCTACACCTTC
>-|TRBD2|TRBV2|TRBJ2-1
CASSPTSSGVYNEQFF
TGTGCCAGCAGTCCAACATCTAGCGGTGTCTACAATGAGCAGTTCTTC
>-|TRBD2|TRBV5-5|TRBJ2-1
CASSSRTSGSDEQFF
TGTGCCAGCAGCTCCCGGACTAGCGGGAGCGATGAGCAGTTCTTC
>-|-|TRBV2|TRBJ1-2
CASTNRQGNYGYTF
TGTGCCAGCACCAACCGGCAGGGTAACTATGGCTACACCTTC
>-|-|TRBV18|TRBJ2-1
CASSPPGEDEQFF
TGTGCCAGCTCACCACCAGGGGAGGATGAGCAGTTCTTC
>-|-|TRBV10-2|TRBJ2-5
CASTPDSQETQYF
TGCGCCAGCACCCCGGACAGTCAAGAGACCCAGTACTTC
>-|-|TRBV19|TRBJ1-5
CASSIEGQNQPQHF
TGTGCCAGTAGTATAGAGGGGCAGAATCAGCCCCAGCATTTT
>once|TRBD1|TRBV4-3|TRBJ1-4
CASSQDQGTGFEKLFF
TGCGCCAGCAGCCAAGATCAGGGGACAGGTTTTGAAAAACTGTTTTTT
>-|TRBD1|TRBV5-6|TRBJ1-1
CASSLATGGKAFF
TGTGCCAGCAGCTTGGCGACAGGGGGGAAGGCTTTCTTT
>-|-|TRBV27|TRBJ1-2
CASSLRGNYGYTF
TGTGCCAGCAGTTTACGGGGTAACTATGGCTACACCTTC
>medium-sized|-|TRBV19|TRBJ1-1
CASSIGRNTEAFF
TGTGCCAGTAGTATAGGTAGGAACACTGAAGCTTTCTTT
>-|-|TRBV3-1/TRBV3-2|TRBJ1-1
CASSPQSGEAFF
TGTGCCAGCAGCCCCCAGAGTGGTGAAGCTTTCTTT
>-|-|TRBV24-1|TRBJ2-5
CATSDLGSQETQYF
TGTGCCACCAGTGATTTGGGCTCGCAAGAGACCCAGTACTTC
>-|TRBD1|TRBV5-1|TRBJ2-1
CASSVTGQGDEQFF
TGCGCCAGCAGCGTGACGGGACAGGGGGATGAGCAGTTCTTC
>-|-|TRBV28|TRBJ1-1
CASSFTSLGPNTEAFF
TGTGCCAGCAGTTTCACCTCTCTAGGGCCGAACACTGAAGCTTTCTTT
>-|TRBD1|TRBV5-1|TRBJ2-2
CASSLSWTGLANTGELFF
TGCGCCAGCAGCTTGAGTTGGACAGGGCTGGCGAACACCGGGGAGCTGTTTTTT
>few|-|TRBV5-6|TRBJ1-2
CASSLDGTALGGYTF
TGTGCCAGCAGCTTGGACGGGACTGCCCTTGGTGGCTACACCTTC
>-|TRBD1|TRBV6-5|TRBJ1-5
CATALGGGNDQPQHF
TGTGCCACCGCGCTCGGAGGGGGCAACGATCAGCCCCAGCATTTT
>-|-|TRBV30|TRBJ1-1
CAWSVYKTEAFF
TGTGCCTGGAGTGTATACAAGACTGAAGCTTTCTTT
>-|TRBD2|TRBV18|TRBJ2-4
CASSPRLAGGVGKNIQYF
TGTGCCAGCTCACCACGGCTAGCGGGAGGTGTGGGCAAAAACATTCAGTACTTC
>few|TRBD1|TRBV7-9|TRBJ1-1
CASSLQGENTEAFF
TGTGCCAGCAGCTTACAGGGGGAGAACACTGAAGCTTTCTTT
>-|-|TRBV6-5|TRBJ2-2
CASTSANTGELFF
TGTGCCAGCACCAGTGCGAACACCGGGGAGCTGTTTTTT
>-|-|TRBV5-1|TRBJ1-1
CASSSVLGDGEAFF
TGCGCCAGCAGCTCGGTACTTGGGGACGGTGAAGCTTTCTTT
>-|TRBD1|TRBV5-8|TRBJ1-1
CASSLITGGNTEAFF
TGTGCCAGCAGCTTGATTACAGGGGGGAACACTGAAGCTTTCTTT
>-|-|TRBV7-8|TRBJ2-6
CASSPEGANVLTF
TGTGCCAGCAGCCCCGAGGGGGCCAACGTCCTGACTTTC
>-|-|TRBV10-3|TRBJ1-1
CALRASSRDTEAFF
TGTGCCCTCCGGGCCTCCTCTAGGGACACTGAAGCTTTCTTT
>-|TRBD2|TRBV3-1/TRBV3-2|TRBJ2-3
CASSQARFGSGRRCTDTQYF
TGTGCCAGCAGCCAGGCCCGCTTTGGTAGCGGGAGAAGGTGCACAGATACGCAGTATTTT
>few|-|TRBV2|TRBJ1-1
CASSEFREVTEAFF
TGTGCCAGCAGTGAGTTCAGGGAGGTAACTGAAGCTTTCTTT
>-|-|TRBV12-3/TRBV12-4|TRBJ1-1
CASTLMEDTEAFF
TGTGCCAGCACCCTGATGGAAGACACTGAAGCTTTCTTT
>-|-|TRBV2|TRBJ2-2
CASSDDSGELFF
TGTGCCAGCAGTGATGACTCCGGGGAGCTGTTTTTT
>-|-|TRBV2|TRBJ2-1
CASSSDHNEQFF
TGTGCCAGCAGTAGCGACCACAATGAGCAGTTCTTC
>-|-|TRBV3-1/TRBV3-2|TRBJ1-2
CASSQESVYGYTF
TGTGCCAGCAGCCAAGAATCTGTTTATGGCTACACCTTC
>-|-|TRBV2|TRBJ1-6
CASSLRQDSPLHF
TGTGCCAGCAGTCTCCGACAGGATTCACCCCTCCACTTT
>-|-|TRBV5-6|TRBJ1-2
CASSVVGVGGYTF
TGTGCCAGCAGCGTGGTAGGAGTGGGTGGCTACACCTTC
>-|-|TRBV5-1|TRBJ1-1
CASIDAGADTEAFF
TGCGCCAGTATTGACGCGGGGGCGGATACTGAAGCTTTCTTT
>-|-|TRBV10-1|TRBJ1-1
CASSPGRRNTEAFF
TGCGCCAGCAGTCCCGGACGAAGGAACACTGAAGCTTTCTTT
>-|-|TRBV30|TRBJ1-1
CAWSVEVEAFF
TGTGCCTGGAGTGTCGAGGTAGAAGCTTTCTTT
>-|-|TRBV5-8|TRBJ1-5
CASSRGTYGDNQPQHF
TGTGCCAGCAGCCGTGGGACATACGGCGATAATCAGCCCCAGCATTTT
>-|-|TRBV30|TRBJ1-4
CAWSPGGVNEKLFF
TGTGCCTGGAGCCCAGGTGGCGTAAATGAAAAACTGTTTTTT
>-|-|TRBV7-3|TRBJ2-3
CASSRSANLGADDTQYF
TGTGCCAGCAGCCGGTCAGCTAATTTAGGGGCCGACGATACGCAGTATTTT
>-|-|TRBV29-1|TRBJ1-5
CSVAGTAVGGNQPQHF
TGCAGCGTTGCCGGGACCGCGGTAGGCGGCAATCAGCCCCAGCATTTT
>-|TRBD1|TRBV7-8|TRBJ2-3
CASSPSGTGGNTQYF
TGTGCCAGCAGCCCCTCCGGGACAGGGGGCAATACGCAGTATTTT
>-|-|TRBV7-2|TRBJ2-1
CASSGARGRNEQFF
TGTGCCAGCAGCGGGGCTAGGGGAAGGAATGAGCAGTTCTTC
>-|-|TRBV12-3/TRBV12-4|TRBJ1-2
CASSPPTNYGYTF
TGTGCCAGCAGTCCACCGACTAACTATGGCTACACCTTC
>-|TRBD2|TRBV29-1|TRBJ2-7
CSATGTTYEQYF
TGCAGCGCGACCGGGACTACCTACGAGCAGTACTTC
>-|TRBD1|TRBV29-1|TRBJ2-2
CSVRAQGANTGELFF
TGCAGCGTTAGGGCCCAGGGGGCTAACACCGGGGAGCTGTTTTTT